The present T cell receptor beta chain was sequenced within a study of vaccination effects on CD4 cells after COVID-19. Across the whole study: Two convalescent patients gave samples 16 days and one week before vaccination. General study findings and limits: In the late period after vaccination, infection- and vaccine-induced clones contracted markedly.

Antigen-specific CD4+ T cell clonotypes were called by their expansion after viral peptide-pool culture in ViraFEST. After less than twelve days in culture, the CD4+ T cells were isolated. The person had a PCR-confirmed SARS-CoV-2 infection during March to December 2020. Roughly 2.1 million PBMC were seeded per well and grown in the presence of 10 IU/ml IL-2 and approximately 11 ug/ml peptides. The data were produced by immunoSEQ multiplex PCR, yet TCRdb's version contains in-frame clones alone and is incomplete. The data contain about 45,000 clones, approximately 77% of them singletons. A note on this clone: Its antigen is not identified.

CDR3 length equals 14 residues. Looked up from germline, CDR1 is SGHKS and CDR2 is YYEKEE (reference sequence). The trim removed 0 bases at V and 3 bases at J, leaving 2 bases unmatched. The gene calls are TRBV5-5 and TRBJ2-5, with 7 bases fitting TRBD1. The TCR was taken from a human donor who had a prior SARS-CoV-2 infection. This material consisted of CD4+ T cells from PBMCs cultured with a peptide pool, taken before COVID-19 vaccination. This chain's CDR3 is CASSLGGTEETQYF. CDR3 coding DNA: TGTGCCAGCAGCTTGGGTGGGACAGAAGAGACCCAGTACTTC.